The entry below gives a single T cell receptor beta chain sequence along with its context. The antigen it recognizes is unknown. Base qualities are missing; no much larger clone stands one base away. The method behind the library was PCR. The data were produced on an Illumina HiSeq 2500. TCR libraries were prepared with molecular barcoding, using unique molecular identifiers to normalize TCRbeta repertoire quantification. TCRdb trimmed the raw reads at Q25, called clones with MiXCR and kept productive beta chains. Identical CDR3 protein sequences are pooled into one entry, listed with their most common genes and DNA. This sample gives about 98,000 distinct CDR3 sequences in total; about a quarter of them show up just once. The ten largest clones add up to roughly 23% of the sample. These data belong to a study of T-cell reconstitution after alpha-beta-depleted transplantation in children listed by TCRdb under 2016. Regarding the research as a whole: Using TCR repertoire profiling, the study followed T-cell immune reconstitution in a quantitative way in children after TCRalphabeta/CD19-depleted allogeneic hematopoietic cell transplantation. Summary of the overall study and its limitations: The frequencies of hyperexpanded clones fell over the following months, and after one year, T-cell counts and TCRbeta diversity were mostly attributed to newly produced T cells. About two months after transplant, the apparently early recovery of alphabetaT-cell counts reportedly depended on just several hundred clones that had expanded rapidly and came from non-depleted graft cells. In some patients, the high TCRbeta diversity seen at day 60 was put down to recipient T cells and intrathymic progenitors that had survived conditioning.

The sample's treatment or condition, from its label and the paper: allogeneic hematopoietic cell transplantation with graft depleted of TCRalphabeta T cells and CD19 B cells. The transplant recipients were children given TCRalphabeta/CD19-depleted allogeneic hematopoietic cell grafts. As encoded in the germline V gene, CDR1 is MNHEY while CDR2 is SVGEGT. V and J are truncated by 6 bases and 6 bases respectively, leaving an intervening sequence of 14 bases. CDR3 length: 14 amino acids, cysteine to phenylalanine. CDR3 DNA is the only sequence kept; it has 42 bases, read in frame from the first base. The sample in question was PBMCs, obtained before TCRalphabeta/CD19-depleted stem cell transplant. The origin of this receptor is a boy under 10 years old with acute lymphoblastic leukemia, due to receive a stem cell transplant. The chain links TRBV6-2 or TRBV6-3 with TRBJ2-2; tentative D gene TRBD1, with 6 bases matching. The DNA reads TGTGCCAGCAGCCGGACAGTAGCAGCCGGGGAGCTGTTTTTT. It translates as CASSRTVAAGELFF.